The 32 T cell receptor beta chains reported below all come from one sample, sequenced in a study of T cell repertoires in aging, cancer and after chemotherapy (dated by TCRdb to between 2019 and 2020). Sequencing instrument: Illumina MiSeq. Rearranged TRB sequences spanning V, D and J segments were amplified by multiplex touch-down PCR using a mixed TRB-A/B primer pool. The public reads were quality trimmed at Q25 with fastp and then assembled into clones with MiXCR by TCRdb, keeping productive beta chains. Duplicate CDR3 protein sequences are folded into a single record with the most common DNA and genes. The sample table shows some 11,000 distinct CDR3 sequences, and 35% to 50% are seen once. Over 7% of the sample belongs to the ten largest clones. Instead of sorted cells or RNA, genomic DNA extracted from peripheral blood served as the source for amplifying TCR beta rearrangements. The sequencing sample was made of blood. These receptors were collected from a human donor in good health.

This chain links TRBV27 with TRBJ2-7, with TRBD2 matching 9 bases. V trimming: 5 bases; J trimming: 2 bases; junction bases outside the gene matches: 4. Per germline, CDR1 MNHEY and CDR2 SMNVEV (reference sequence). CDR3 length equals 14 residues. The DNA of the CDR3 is TGTGCCAGCAGTCCCGCGGGGGGGACCTACGAGCAGTACTTC. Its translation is CASSPAGGTYEQYF.

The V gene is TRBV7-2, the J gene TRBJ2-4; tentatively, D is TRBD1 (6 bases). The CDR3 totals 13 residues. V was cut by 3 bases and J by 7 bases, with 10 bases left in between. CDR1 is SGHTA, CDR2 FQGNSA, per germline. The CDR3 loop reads CASSLGQGNIQYF. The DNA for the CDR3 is TGTGCCAGCAGCTTGGGCCAGGGGAACATTCAGTACTTC.

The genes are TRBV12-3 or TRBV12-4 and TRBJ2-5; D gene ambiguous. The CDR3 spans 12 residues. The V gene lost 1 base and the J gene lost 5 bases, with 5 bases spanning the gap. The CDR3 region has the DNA TGTGCCAGCAGTTTAGAGGGTGAGACCCAGTACTTC. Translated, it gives CASSLEGETQYF.

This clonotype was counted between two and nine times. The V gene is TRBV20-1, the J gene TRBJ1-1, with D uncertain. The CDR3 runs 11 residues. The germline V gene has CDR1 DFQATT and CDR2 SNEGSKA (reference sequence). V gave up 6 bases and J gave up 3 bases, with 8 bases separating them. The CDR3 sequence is CSAALDTEAFF. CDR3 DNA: TGCAGTGCCGCCCTGGACACTGAAGCTTTCTTT.

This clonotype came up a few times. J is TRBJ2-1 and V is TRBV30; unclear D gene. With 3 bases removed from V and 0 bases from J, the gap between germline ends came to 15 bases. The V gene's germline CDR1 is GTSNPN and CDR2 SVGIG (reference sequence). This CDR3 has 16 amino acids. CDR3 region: CAWRPKRVSSYNEQFF. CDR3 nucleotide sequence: TGTGCCTGGAGACCGAAAAGGGTGAGCTCCTACAATGAGCAGTTCTTC.

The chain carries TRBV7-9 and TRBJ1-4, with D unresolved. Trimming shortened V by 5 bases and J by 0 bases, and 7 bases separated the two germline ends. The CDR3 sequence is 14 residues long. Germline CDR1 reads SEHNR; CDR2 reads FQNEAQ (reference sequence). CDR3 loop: CASSTRATNEKLFF. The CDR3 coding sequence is TGTGCCAGCAGCACACGTGCAACTAATGAAAAACTGTTTTTT.

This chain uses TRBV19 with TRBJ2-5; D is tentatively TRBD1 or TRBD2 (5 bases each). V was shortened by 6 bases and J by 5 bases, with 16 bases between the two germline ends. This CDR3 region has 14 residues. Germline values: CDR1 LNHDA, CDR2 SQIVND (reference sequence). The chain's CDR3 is CASSSKLGTETQYF. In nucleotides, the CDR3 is TGTGCCAGTAGCAGTAAACTAGGGACCGAGACCCAGTACTTC. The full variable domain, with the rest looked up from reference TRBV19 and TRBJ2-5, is DGGITQSPKYLFRKEGQNVTLSCEQNLNHDAMYWYRQDPGQGLRLIYYSQIVNDFQKGDIAEGYSVSREKKESFPLTVTSAQKNPTAFYLCASSSKLGTETQYFGPGTRLLVL.

CDR3 region: CASSYASGSRWVRFQETQYF. In DNA form, the CDR3 reads TGTGCCAGCAGTTACGCTAGCGGGAGTCGGTGGGTTAGGTTCCAAGAGACCCAGTACTTC. The chain employs TRBV6-5 and TRBJ2-5; TRBD2 agrees at 10 bases. The CDR3 totals 20 residues. CDR1 and CDR2 from the germline V gene are MNHEY and SVGAGI. Germline trimming cut 2 bases from V and 1 base from J; bases unmatched to any gene: 16.

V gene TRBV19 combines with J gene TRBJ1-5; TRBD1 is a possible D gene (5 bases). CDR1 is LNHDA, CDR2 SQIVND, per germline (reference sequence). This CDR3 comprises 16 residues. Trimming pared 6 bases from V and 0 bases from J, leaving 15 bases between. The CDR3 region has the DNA TGTGCCAGTAGACGAGGACACGATAATAGCAATCAGCCCCAGCATTTT. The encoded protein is CASRRGHDNSNQPQHF.

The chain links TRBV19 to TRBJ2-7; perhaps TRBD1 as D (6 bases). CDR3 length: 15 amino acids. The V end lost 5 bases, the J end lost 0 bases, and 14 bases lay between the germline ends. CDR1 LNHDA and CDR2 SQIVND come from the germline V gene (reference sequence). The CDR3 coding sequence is TGTGCCAGTAGTGGGGGCGGCCGCGGCTCCTACGAGCAGTACTTC. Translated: CASSGGGRGSYEQYF.

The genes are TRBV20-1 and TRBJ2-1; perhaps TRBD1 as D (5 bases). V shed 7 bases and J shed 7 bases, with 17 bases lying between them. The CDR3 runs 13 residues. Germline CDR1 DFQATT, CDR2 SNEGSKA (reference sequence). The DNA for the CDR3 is TGCAGTGGATTCTGGGCAGGGTGGAATGAGCAGTTCTTC. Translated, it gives CSGFWAGWNEQFF.

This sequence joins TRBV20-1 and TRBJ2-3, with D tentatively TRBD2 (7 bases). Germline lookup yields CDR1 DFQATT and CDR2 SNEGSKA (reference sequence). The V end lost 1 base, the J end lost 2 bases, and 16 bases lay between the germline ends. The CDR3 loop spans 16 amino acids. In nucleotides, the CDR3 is TGCAGTGCTAGAGGGGGGGGCGAGGGGTCCACAGATACGCAGTATTTT. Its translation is CSARGGGEGSTDTQYF.

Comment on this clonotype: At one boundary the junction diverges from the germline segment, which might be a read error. CDR3 in amino acids: CASSPKGEQYF. The DNA of the CDR3 is TGTGCCAGCAGTCCGAAGGGCGAGCAGTACTTC. The chain joins TRBV10-3 to TRBJ2-7; unclear D gene. CDR1 and CDR2 from the germline V gene are ENHRY and SYGVKD. The CDR3 spans 11 residues.

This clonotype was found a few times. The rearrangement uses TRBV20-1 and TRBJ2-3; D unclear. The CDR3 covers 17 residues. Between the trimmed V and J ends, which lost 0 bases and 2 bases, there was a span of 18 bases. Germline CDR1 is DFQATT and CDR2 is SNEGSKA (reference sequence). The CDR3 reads CSARDLLGIRVTDTQYF. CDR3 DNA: TGCAGTGCTAGAGATCTCCTAGGAATTAGGGTCACAGATACGCAGTATTTT.

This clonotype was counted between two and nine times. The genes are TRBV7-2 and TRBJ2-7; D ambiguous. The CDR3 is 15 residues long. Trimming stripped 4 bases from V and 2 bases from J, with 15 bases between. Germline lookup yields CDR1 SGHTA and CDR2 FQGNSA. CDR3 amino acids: CASSSLQTRTYEQYF. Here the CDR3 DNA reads TGTGCCAGCAGCTCGCTACAGACAAGGACCTACGAGCAGTACTTC.

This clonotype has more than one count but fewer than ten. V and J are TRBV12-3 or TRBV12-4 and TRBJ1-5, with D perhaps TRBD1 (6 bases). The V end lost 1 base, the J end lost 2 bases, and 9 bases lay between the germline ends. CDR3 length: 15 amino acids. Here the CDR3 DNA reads TGTGCCAGCAGTTTAGGAGGGGGTGGCAATCAGCCCCAGCATTTT. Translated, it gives CASSLGGGGNQPQHF.

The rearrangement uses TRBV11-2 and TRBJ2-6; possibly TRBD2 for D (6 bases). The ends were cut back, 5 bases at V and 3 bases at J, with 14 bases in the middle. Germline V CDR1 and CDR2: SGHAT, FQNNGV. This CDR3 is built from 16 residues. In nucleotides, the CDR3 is TGTGCCAGCAGCCCACTGGTAGCGGTTGGGGCCAACGTCCTGACTTTC. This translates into CASSPLVAVGANVLTF.

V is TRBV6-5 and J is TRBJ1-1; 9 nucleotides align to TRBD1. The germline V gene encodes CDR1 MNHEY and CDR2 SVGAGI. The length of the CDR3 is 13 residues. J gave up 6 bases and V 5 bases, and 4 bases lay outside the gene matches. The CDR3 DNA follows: TGTGCCAGCAGTCGGACAGGGGATGCTGAAGCTTTCTTT. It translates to CASSRTGDAEAFF.

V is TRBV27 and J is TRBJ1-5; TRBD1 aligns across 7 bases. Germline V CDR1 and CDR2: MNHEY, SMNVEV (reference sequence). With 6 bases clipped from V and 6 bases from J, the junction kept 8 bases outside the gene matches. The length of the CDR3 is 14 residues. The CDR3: CASRTTGAAQPQHF. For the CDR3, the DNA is TGTGCCAGCAGAACCACAGGGGCCGCTCAGCCCCAGCATTTT.

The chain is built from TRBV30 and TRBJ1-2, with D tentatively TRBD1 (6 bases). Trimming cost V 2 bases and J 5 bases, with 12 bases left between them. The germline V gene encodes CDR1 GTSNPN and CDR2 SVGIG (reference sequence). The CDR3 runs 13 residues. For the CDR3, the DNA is TGTGCCTGGAGTCCTTACAGGGCTTATGGCTACACCTTC. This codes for CAWSPYRAYGYTF.

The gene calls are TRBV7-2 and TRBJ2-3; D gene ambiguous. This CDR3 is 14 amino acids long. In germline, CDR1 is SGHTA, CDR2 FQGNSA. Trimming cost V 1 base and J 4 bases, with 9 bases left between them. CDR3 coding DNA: TGTGCCAGCAGCTTAGGGCACCAAGCAGATACGCAGTATTTT. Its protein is CASSLGHQADTQYF.

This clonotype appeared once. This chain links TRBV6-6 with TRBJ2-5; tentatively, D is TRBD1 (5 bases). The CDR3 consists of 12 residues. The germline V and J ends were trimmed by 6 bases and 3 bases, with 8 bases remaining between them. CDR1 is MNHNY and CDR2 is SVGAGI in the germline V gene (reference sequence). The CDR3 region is CASSDSKETQYF. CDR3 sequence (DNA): TGTGCCAGCAGCGACAGCAAAGAGACCCAGTACTTC.

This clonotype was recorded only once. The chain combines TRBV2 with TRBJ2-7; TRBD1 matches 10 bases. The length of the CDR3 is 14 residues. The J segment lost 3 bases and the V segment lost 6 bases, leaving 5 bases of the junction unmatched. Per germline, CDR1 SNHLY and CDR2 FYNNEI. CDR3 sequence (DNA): TGTGCCAGCAGGGGGGACAGGGGTCTCTACGAGCAGTACTTC. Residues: CASRGDRGLYEQYF.

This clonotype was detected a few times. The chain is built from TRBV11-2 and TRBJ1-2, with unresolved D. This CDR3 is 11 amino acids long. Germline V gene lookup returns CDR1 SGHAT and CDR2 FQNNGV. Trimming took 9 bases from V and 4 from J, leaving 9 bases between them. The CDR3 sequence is CASRTAYGYTF. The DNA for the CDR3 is TGTGCCAGTCGGACGGCCTATGGCTACACCTTC.

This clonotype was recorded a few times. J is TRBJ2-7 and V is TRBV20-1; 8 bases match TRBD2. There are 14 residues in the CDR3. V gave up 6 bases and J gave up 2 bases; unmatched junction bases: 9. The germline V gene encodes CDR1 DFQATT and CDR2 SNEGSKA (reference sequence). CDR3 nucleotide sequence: TGCAGTGCCCATCGGGCGGGGGGAACCTACGAGCAGTACTTC. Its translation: CSAHRAGGTYEQYF.

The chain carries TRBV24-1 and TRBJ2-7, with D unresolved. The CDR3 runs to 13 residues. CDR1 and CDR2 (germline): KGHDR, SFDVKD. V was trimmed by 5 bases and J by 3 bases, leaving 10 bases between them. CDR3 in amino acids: CATSAQNDYEQYF. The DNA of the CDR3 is TGTGCCACCAGTGCACAAAACGACTACGAGCAGTACTTC.

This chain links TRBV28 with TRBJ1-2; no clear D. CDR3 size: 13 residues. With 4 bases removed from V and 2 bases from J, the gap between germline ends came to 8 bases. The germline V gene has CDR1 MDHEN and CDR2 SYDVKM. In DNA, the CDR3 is TGTGCCAGCAGTTCCTCCCGGAACTATGGCTACACCTTC. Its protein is CASSSSRNYGYTF.

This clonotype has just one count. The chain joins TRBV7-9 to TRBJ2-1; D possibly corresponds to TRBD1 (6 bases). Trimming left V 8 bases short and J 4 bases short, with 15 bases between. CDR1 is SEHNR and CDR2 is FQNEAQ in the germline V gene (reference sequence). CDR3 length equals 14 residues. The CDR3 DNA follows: TGTGCCAGCGTCTCACAGGGCGTTTACAATGAGCAGTTCTTC. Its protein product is CASVSQGVYNEQFF.

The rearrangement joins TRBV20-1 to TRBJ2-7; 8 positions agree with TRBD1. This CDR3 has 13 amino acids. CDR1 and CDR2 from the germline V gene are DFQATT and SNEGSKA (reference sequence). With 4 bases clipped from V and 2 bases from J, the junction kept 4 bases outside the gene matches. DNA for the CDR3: TGCAGTGCTACCTGGACAGGGACCTACGAGCAGTACTTC. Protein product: CSATWTGTYEQYF.

CDR3 sequence reads: CASSPLTSAADTQYF. CDR3 DNA: TGTGCCAGCAGCCCACTGACTAGCGCCGCAGATACGCAGTATTTT. The gene calls are TRBV7-7 and TRBJ2-3; TRBD2 agrees at 8 bases. Germline values: CDR1 SSHAT, CDR2 FNYEAQ (reference sequence). Trimming took 5 bases from V and 4 from J; bases not matched to a gene: 8. The CDR3 is 15 residues long.

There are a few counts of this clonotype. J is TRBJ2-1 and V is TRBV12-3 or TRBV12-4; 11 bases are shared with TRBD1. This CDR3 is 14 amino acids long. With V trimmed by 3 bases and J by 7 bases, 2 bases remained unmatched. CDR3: CASSFGTGGNEQFF. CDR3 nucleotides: TGTGCCAGCAGTTTCGGGACAGGGGGTAATGAGCAGTTCTTC.

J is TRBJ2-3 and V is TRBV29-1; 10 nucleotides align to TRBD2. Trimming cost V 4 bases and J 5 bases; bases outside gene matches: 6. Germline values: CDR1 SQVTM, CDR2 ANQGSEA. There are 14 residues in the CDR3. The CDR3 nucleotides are TGCAGCGTTGCTCTAGCGGGAGTTCTAGATACGCAGTATTTT. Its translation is CSVALAGVLDTQYF.